The present T cell receptor beta chain was sequenced within a study of blood T cells in healthy people across ages. Findings and limits, study-wide: It was the long-lived donors that had more naive CD4+ cells and higher diversity than aged donors.

Primed by a sample-barcoded 5' primer and a J-beta primer mix, a second PCR proceeded for roughly 6 to 12 cycles. Unique molecular identifiers of 12 random nucleotides labeled each cDNA. Each CDR3 protein is one row after TCRdb ran MiXCR on the 5' RACE reads. Of 1.5 million to 2 million distinct CDR3 sequences listed, around half were seen once; the top ten hold over 2%. Comment on this clonotype: Its antigen is undetermined.

This CDR3 region has 14 residues. CDR1 is PRHDT, CDR2 FYEKMQ, per germline (reference sequence). V was pared by 6 bases and J by 2 bases, with 11 bases between. The rearrangement links TRBV13 to TRBJ2-1, with D hard to call. Sequenced: blood. This receptor was taken from a woman between 40 and 50 years old in good health. The CDR3 spells CASSPLDPYNEQFF. The CDR3, as DNA: TGTGCCAGCAGTCCGTTGGACCCCTACAATGAGCAGTTCTTC. The full variable domain, its missing parts supplied by reference TRBV13 and TRBJ2-1, is AAGVIQSPRHLIKEKRETATLKCYPIPRHDTVYWYQQGPGQDPQFLISFYEKMQSDKGSIPDRFSAQQFSDYHSELNMSSLELGDSALYFCASSPLDPYNEQFFGPGTRLTVL.